This TCR beta chain was retrieved from a study of shared clonotypes between healthy human individuals. About this clone: Its antigen is currently unknown.

The material for each subset, its genomic DNA, was split evenly across several immunoSEQ plates. Libraries were prepared by immunoSEQ multiplex PCR; TCRdb keeps only in-frame clonotypes and omits some of them. This sample carries approximately 1.1 million clones, approximately 80% of them seen once, and the ten largest clones take 0.5% to 0.6%. The CDR3 extends over 11 amino acids. V was trimmed by 11 bases and J by 1 base, leaving 8 bases between them. In germline, CDR1 is SGHAT, CDR2 FQNNGV. Subsets obtained from CD4+ cells comprised CD45RA+ naive and CD45RA-negative memory cells. Study results and limitations: About 5% was the fraction of naive CD4 clonotypes found shared across several donors.

The source of this sequence is a man aged 18 to 30 in good health. Some clones in this sample may be carry-over from other donors' samples. This chain connects TRBV11-2 to TRBJ1-2; D gene ambiguous. Material for sequencing was memory CD4+ T cells from PBMCs. Subset noted: CD45RA-negative fraction. CDR3 region: CAVALNYGYTF. The CDR3 coding sequence is TGTGCCGTGGCCCTTAACTATGGCTACACCTTC.